One sample yielded the 25 T cell receptor beta chains listed below, sequenced in a study of shared clonotypes between healthy human individuals. Using immunoSEQ multiplex PCR, the repertoire was profiled, and TCRdb retains in-frame clones only, with some absent. This sample has about 1.9 million clones, with 90% to 95% found just once. The naive CD8 fraction comprised CD45RO-negative cells positively selected for CCR7 and excluded terminally differentiated effector memory CD45RA+ cells. Material: naive CD8+ T cells from PBMCs. All receptors derive from a man younger than 35 in good health. Some clones in this sample may be carry-over from other donors' samples.

The genes are TRBV5-5 and TRBJ2-7, with a tentative D call TRBD1 (6 bases). The CDR3 spans 13 residues. Germline values: CDR1 SGHKS, CDR2 YYEKEE (reference sequence). Trimming stripped 4 bases from V and 3 bases from J, with 11 bases between. This CDR3 is CASSPQDSYEQYF. The CDR3 DNA follows: TGTGCCAGCAGCCCCCAGGACAGCTACGAGCAGTACTTC.

The CDR3 nucleotides are TGTGCCAGCAGCCCGTTTTTCCGGGGGCTCTTCAATGAGCAGTTCTTC. It codes for CASSPFFRGLFNEQFF. The chain combines TRBV12-1 with TRBJ2-1. TRBV12-1 is recorded as a pseudogene. The CDR3 is 16 amino acids.

The V and J genes are TRBV27 and TRBJ1-2, with 7 bases identical to TRBD1. This CDR3 has 14 amino acids. The germline V gene has CDR1 MNHEY and CDR2 SMNVEV (reference sequence). V lost 5 bases and J lost 6; bases outside the gene matches: 9. CDR3 in DNA: TGTGCCAGCAGTCGGACAGGCCTACCCCATGGCTACACCTTC. Amino acid sequence: CASSRTGLPHGYTF.

Regarding this clone: This specimen includes other DNA sequences encoding the same CDR3. The DNA of the CDR3 is TGTGCCAGCAGCTTAGGAGGCACCTATGGCTACACCTTC. It yields the protein CASSLGGTYGYTF. The chain couples TRBV7-9 to TRBJ1-2; no clear D gene. V shed 1 base and J shed 4 bases, with 7 bases lying between them. In germline, CDR1 is SEHNR, CDR2 FQNEAQ (reference sequence). CDR3 size: 13 residues.

Here the CDR3 DNA reads TGTGCCAGCAGTTGGGGACTAGCGGGAGGTGCTAGAGAGACCCAGTACTTC. Translated: CASSWGLAGGARETQYF. This chain connects TRBV27 to TRBJ2-5; 15 bases map to TRBD2. CDR1 is MNHEY and CDR2 is SMNVEV in the germline V gene (reference sequence). The CDR3 has 17 residues. V gave up 4 bases and J gave up 4 bases; unmatched junction bases: 7.

The DNA for the CDR3 is TGTGCCAGCAGTTTCAGGGGGCGAAAGATCTATGGCTACACCTTC. Amino acids: CASSFRGRKIYGYTF. The chain links TRBV27 to TRBJ1-2; 8 nucleotides agree with TRBD1. Germline trimming cut 3 bases from V and 4 bases from J; bases unmatched to any gene: 7. CDR3 length: 15 residues. Germline assignment: CDR1 MNHEY and CDR2 SMNVEV (reference sequence).

CDR3 in amino acids: CASSQGWVRSYEQYF. The CDR3 DNA reads TGTGCCAGCAGCCAAGGTTGGGTCAGATCCTACGAGCAGTACTTC. V is TRBV14 and J is TRBJ2-7, with unresolved D. The CDR3 is 15 amino acids. Trimming took 1 base from V and 1 from J, leaving 11 bases between them. The V gene's germline CDR1 is SGHDN and CDR2 FVKESK.

This chain connects TRBV19 to TRBJ2-6; no firm D call. Between the trimmed V and J ends, which lost 6 bases and 2 bases, there was a span of 17 bases. CDR1 and CDR2 (germline): LNHDA, SQIVND (reference sequence). The CDR3 sequence is 17 residues long. CDR3 coding DNA: TGTGCCAGTAGCTCGATAGAGGCGTCCCCTGGGGCCAACGTCCTGACTTTC. It translates to CASSSIEASPGANVLTF.

CDR3 region: CASRWSDTQYF. CDR3 nucleotides: TGTGCCAGTAGATGGTCAGATACGCAGTATTTT. The rearrangement links TRBV19 to TRBJ2-3; D unresolved. Between the trimmed V and J ends, which lost 6 bases and 4 bases, there was a span of 5 bases. This CDR3 spans 11 amino acids. The germline V gene has CDR1 LNHDA and CDR2 SQIVND (reference sequence).

V and J are TRBV27 and TRBJ2-7; the D gene is possibly TRBD1 (5 bases). Germline V gene data show CDR1 as MNHEY and CDR2 as SMNVEV (reference sequence). V shed 4 bases and J shed 3 bases, with 16 bases lying between them. CDR3 length equals 15 residues. This CDR3 reads CASSSYEQGRYEQYF. The CDR3 DNA is TGTGCCAGCAGTTCCTACGAGCAGGGCCGCTACGAGCAGTACTTC.

The V call is TRBV7-8, the J call TRBJ2-1, with D maybe TRBD2 (5 bases). Germline assignment: CDR1 SGHVS and CDR2 FQNEAQ. The V and J ends lost 4 bases and 6 bases respectively, with 13 bases between them. The CDR3 totals 14 residues. DNA for the CDR3: TGTGCCAGCAGCTCAAGACTAACCTTCAATGAGCAGTTCTTC. Translated, it gives CASSSRLTFNEQFF. The variable domain in full, completed from reference TRBV7-8 and TRBJ2-1, reads GAGVSQSPRYKVAKRGQDVALRCDPISGHVSLFWYQQALGQGPEFLTYFQNEAQLDKSGLPSDRFFAERPEGSVSTLKIQRTQQEDSAVYLCASSSRLTFNEQFFGPGTRLTVL.

This clone was observed a single time. The J gene is TRBJ2-1, the V gene TRBV27, with 12 positions matching TRBD2. Germline assignment: CDR1 MNHEY and CDR2 SMNVEV (reference sequence). Trimming cost V 5 bases and J 5 bases; bases outside gene matches: 4. The CDR3 covers 15 residues. The DNA for the CDR3 is TGTGCCAGCAGTCTCCTAGCGGGAGGGGACAATGAGCAGTTCTTC. It yields the protein CASSLLAGGDNEQFF.

The CDR3 coding sequence is TGTGCCAGCAGCTTGGGGGGTACAGGGTTCTACGAGCAGTACTTC. Encoded protein: CASSLGGTGFYEQYF. The chain employs TRBV11-2 and TRBJ2-5; D may correspond to TRBD1 or TRBD2 (6 bases each). The J call could be wrong; TRBJ2-7 is a better fit for the DNA end. The CDR3 runs to 15 residues. From germline, CDR1 is SGHAT and CDR2 FQNNGV.

The chain carries TRBV28 and TRBJ2-1; 11 nucleotides align to TRBD2. The CDR3 runs 17 residues. CDR1 and CDR2 (germline): MDHEN, SYDVKM. Trimming removed 3 bases from V and 9 bases from J; junction bases left unmatched: 13. This chain's CDR3 is CASSLPPGLAASAEQFF. The CDR3 nucleotides are TGTGCCAGCAGTTTGCCCCCGGGACTAGCGGCTAGCGCTGAGCAGTTCTTC.

This rearrangement joins TRBV27 to TRBJ1-1, with a tentative D call TRBD1 (6 bases). This CDR3 is built from 14 residues. The V end lost 2 bases, the J end lost 10 bases, and 17 bases lay between the germline ends. Germline V lookup: CDR1 MNHEY, CDR2 SMNVEV (reference sequence). The DNA for the CDR3 is TGTGCCAGCAGTTTAGCGGGAGGGCTAGGGGGAGCTTTCTTT. Translated: CASSLAGGLGGAFF.

This chain joins TRBV10-1 and TRBJ1-2; 9 bases map to TRBD1. J lost 7 bases, V lost 6 bases, and 9 bases had no gene match. In germline, CDR1 is WNHNN, CDR2 SYGVQD (reference sequence). The CDR3 has 14 residues. CDR3 DNA sequence: TGCGCCAGCAGCTTTAAACAGGGGGCCGGTGGCTACACCTTC. This sequence encodes CASSFKQGAGGYTF.

Worth noting for this clone: Mismatch with germline at one junction end may stem from a read error. The chain employs TRBV27 and TRBJ2-7; TRBD1 aligns across 7 bases. In germline, CDR1 is MNHEY, CDR2 SMNVEV (reference sequence). The CDR3 is 12 amino acids. The CDR3: CASSALTGAHSF. The CDR3 DNA is TGTGCCAGCAGTGCGCTAACAGGGGCCCATTCCTTC.

The chain joins TRBV5-5 to TRBJ2-7, with D perhaps assigned TRBD1 or TRBD2 (5 bases each). Germline values: CDR1 SGHKS, CDR2 YYEKEE (reference sequence). The CDR3 is made up of 15 amino acids. Deletions cut 4 bases from V and 2 bases from J, with 16 bases between. CDR3 DNA sequence: TGTGCCAGCAGCCGGGGCCGAGGGCGCCCCTACGAGCAGTACTTC. It encodes CASSRGRGRPYEQYF.

The chain combines TRBV9 with TRBJ2-7; either TRBD1 or TRBD2 may supply D (7 bases each). Trimming removed 4 bases at V and 5 bases at J, with 22 bases between. The CDR3 is 16 residues long. The germline V gene has CDR1 SGDLS and CDR2 YYNGEE. The CDR3 sequence: CASSSEPGGAAHEQYF. The CDR3 nucleotides are TGTGCCAGCAGCTCAGAACCAGGGGGGGCGGCCCACGAGCAGTACTTC.

V usage is TRBV10-3 and J usage is TRBJ1-2; D remains ambiguous. The CDR3 totals 18 residues. Germline CDR1 and CDR2: ENHRY and SYGVKD. Trimming pared 0 bases from V and 1 base from J, leaving 18 bases between. CDR3 in amino acids: CAISESGPLSPINYGYTF. CDR3 DNA: TGTGCCATCAGTGAGTCAGGGCCCCTATCCCCAATTAACTATGGCTACACCTTC.

This chain joins TRBV11-1 and TRBJ2-1; D possibly corresponds to TRBD2 (6 bases). Trimming left V 5 bases short and J 0 bases short, with 14 bases between. Germline V CDR1 and CDR2: SGHAT, FQDESV (reference sequence). The length of the CDR3 is 16 residues. The CDR3 is CASSGRDSSSYNEQFF. The CDR3 nucleotides read TGTGCCAGCAGCGGACGGGACTCGAGCTCCTACAATGAGCAGTTCTTC.

V is TRBV29-1 and J is TRBJ2-7; 8 bases match TRBD2. CDR3 length equals 12 residues. Trimming cost V 8 bases and J 7 bases; bases outside gene matches: 10. CDR1 and CDR2 (germline): SQVTM, ANQGSEA. The CDR3 loop reads CSSSGGAGEQYF. The CDR3 nucleotides read TGCAGCTCGTCGGGGGGGGCAGGGGAGCAGTACTTC.

The chain recombines TRBV13 with TRBJ2-1; D is perhaps TRBD1 (6 bases). V shed 2 bases and J shed 8 bases, with 13 bases lying between them. The CDR3 covers 14 residues. Looked up from germline, CDR1 is PRHDT and CDR2 is FYEKMQ (reference sequence). CDR3 amino acids: CASSLQGLGDEQFF. CDR3 DNA sequence: TGTGCCAGCAGCTTACAGGGGCTGGGCGATGAGCAGTTCTTC.

The gene calls are TRBV9 and TRBJ2-2, with 7 bases that match TRBD2. After removal of 0 bases from V and 2 bases from J, the junction contained 10 bases not matched to a gene. The CDR3 length is 18 residues. Germline loops: CDR1 SGDLS, CDR2 YYNGEE. CDR3 in amino acids: CASSVVLRPSGNTGELFF. The CDR3, as DNA: TGTGCCAGCAGCGTAGTATTAAGGCCTAGCGGAAACACCGGGGAGCTGTTTTTT.

V is TRBV27 and J is TRBJ1-1; D is unclear. Germline assignment: CDR1 MNHEY and CDR2 SMNVEV (reference sequence). V was shortened by 4 bases and J by 0 bases, with 18 bases between the two germline ends. This CDR3 is 17 amino acids long. Written as DNA, the CDR3 is TGTGCCAGCAGTTCCCACAAGGGCACCTTAATGAACACTGAAGCTTTCTTT. Its protein is CASSSHKGTLMNTEAFF.